The TCR beta chain under discussion was sequenced for a study of CD8 T cells in Susac syndrome. The authors sequenced TCR beta from blood CD8+ and CD4+ T cells. TEMRA cells were enriched by FACS, while CD8+ and CD4+ T cells were obtained through a negative isolation that was performed magnetically. Random hexamers were used to reverse transcribe the RNA input (roughly 0.5 to 1 ug). MiXCR was run by TCRdb on the immunoSEQ multiplex PCR reads, yielding one entry per CDR3 protein. The sample has some 160,000 distinct CDR3 sequences; around 90% are singletons. Germline trimming cut 3 bases from V and 6 bases from J; bases unmatched to any gene: 1. Germline-derived CDR1 and CDR2 are SGHRS and YFSETQ. The CDR3 length is 13 residues.

Material: CD4+ T cells from PBMCs. The clonotype originates from a human donor in good health. This chain uses TRBV5-1 with TRBJ2-2; 8 bases map to TRBD2. The CDR3 coding sequence is TGCGCCAGCAGCTCCGGGAGGGCCGGGGAGCTGTTTTTT. Amino acid sequence: CASSSGRAGELFF. Full variable domain (rest looked up from reference TRBV5-1 and TRBJ2-2): KAGVTQTPRYLIKTRGQQVTLSCSPISGHRSVSWYQQTPGQGLQFLFEYFSETQRNKGNFPGRFSGRQFSNSRSEMNVSTLELGDSALYLCASSSGRAGELFFGEGSRLTVL.